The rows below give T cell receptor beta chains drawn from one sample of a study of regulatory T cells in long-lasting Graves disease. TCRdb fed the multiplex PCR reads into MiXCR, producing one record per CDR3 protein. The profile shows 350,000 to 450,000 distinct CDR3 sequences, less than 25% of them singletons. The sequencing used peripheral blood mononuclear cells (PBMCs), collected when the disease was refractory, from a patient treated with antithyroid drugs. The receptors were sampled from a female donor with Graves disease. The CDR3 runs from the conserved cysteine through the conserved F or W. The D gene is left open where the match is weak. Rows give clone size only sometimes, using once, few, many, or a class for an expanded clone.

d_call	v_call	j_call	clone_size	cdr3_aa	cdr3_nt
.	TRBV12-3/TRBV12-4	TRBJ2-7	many	CASTAGDYEQYF	TGTGCCAGCACTGCGGGCGACTACGAGCAGTACTTC
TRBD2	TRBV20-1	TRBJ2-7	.	CSARLAGDSYEQYF	TGCAGTGCTAGATTAGCGGGGGATAGCTACGAGCAGTACTTC
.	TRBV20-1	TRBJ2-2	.	CSAIVGASTGELFF	TGCAGTGCTATCGTAGGGGCTTCGACCGGGGAGCTGTTTTTT
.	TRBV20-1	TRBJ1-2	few	CSAPGELGGANYGYTF	TGCAGTGCTCCAGGGGAGCTCGGAGGAGCTAACTATGGCTACACCTTC
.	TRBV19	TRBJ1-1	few	CASSIPQRSPEAFF	TGTGCCAGTAGTATACCCCAACGGAGCCCTGAAGCTTTCTTT
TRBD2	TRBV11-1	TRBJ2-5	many	CASSSLAGQETQYF	TGTGCCAGCAGCTCGCTAGCGGGGCAAGAGACCCAGTACTTC
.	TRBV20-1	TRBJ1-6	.	CSARGGSGNSPLHF	TGCAGTGCTAGGGGTGGGTCAGGCAATTCACCCCTCCACTTT
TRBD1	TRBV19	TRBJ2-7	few	CASSIDRDYEQYF	TGTGCCAGTAGTATCGACAGGGACTACGAGCAGTACTTC
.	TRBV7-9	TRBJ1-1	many	CASSLDGMRGTEAFF	TGTGCCAGCAGCTTAGATGGGATGAGGGGGACTGAAGCTTTCTTT
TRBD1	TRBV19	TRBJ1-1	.	CASIGTGRSTEAFF	TGTGCCAGTATAGGGACAGGGAGAAGCACTGAAGCTTTCTTT
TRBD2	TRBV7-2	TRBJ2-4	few	CASSEGLAGAKNIQYF	TGTGCCAGCAGCGAAGGACTAGCGGGAGCCAAAAACATTCAGTACTTC
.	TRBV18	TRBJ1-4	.	CASSPQPAATNEKLFF	TGTGCCAGCTCACCACAGCCAGCTGCAACTAATGAAAAACTGTTTTTT
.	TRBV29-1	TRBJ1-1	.	CSGKAATEAFF	TGCAGCGGAAAGGCGGCCACTGAAGCTTTCTTT
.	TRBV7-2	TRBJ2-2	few	CASSSTRRDTGELFF	TGTGCCAGCAGCTCCACCCGACGCGACACCGGGGAGCTGTTTTTT
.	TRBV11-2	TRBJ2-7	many	CASSPPSYEQYF	TGTGCCAGCAGCCCGCCCTCCTACGAGCAGTACTTC